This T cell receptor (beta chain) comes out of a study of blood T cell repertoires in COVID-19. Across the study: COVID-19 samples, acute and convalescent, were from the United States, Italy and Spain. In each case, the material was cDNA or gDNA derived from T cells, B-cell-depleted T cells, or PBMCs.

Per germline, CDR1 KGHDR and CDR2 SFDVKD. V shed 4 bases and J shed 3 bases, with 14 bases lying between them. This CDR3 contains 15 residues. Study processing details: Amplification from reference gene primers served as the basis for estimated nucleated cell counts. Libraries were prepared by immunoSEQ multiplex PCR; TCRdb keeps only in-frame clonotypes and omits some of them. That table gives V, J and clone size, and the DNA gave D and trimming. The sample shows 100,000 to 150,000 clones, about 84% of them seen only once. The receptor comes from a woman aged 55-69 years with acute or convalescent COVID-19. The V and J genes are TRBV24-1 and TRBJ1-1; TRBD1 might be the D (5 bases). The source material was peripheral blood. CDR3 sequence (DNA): TGTGCCACCAGTGACCCCCGAGGAGGGGACACTGAAGCTTTCTTT. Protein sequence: CATSDPRGGDTEAFF.